These 12 T cell receptor beta chains came from one sample sequenced in a study of low-dose radiotherapy and immunotherapy resistance in tumors. The time point: after trial treatment. Treatment of the sample: LDRT plus nivolumab, ipilimumab, low-dose cyclophosphamide and aspirin (RACIN trial). First-strand cDNA relied on TRAV- and TRBV-specific primers spanning alpha and beta chains. The authors amplified TCRs for about 20 PCR cycles with a constant-region primer and a V-primer adapter. TCRdb redid the calling of the reads with MiXCR, one entry per CDR3 protein. The data show 40,000 or so distinct CDR3 sequences, less than 30% seen once. This sample comprised PBMCs, obtained after low-dose radiotherapy plus immunotherapy. The receptors here all came from a male donor with prostate cancer.

This clonotype was observed at least ten times. This rearrangement joins TRBV2 to TRBJ2-2; perhaps TRBD2 as D (5 bases). Germline lookup yields CDR1 SNHLY and CDR2 FYNNEI. The germline V and J ends were trimmed by 6 bases and 7 bases, with 21 bases remaining between them. The CDR3 spans 16 residues. The CDR3 is CASSRGGFSRNGELFF. The DNA of the CDR3 is TGTGCCAGCAGCCGAGGCGGGTTCTCCCGGAACGGGGAGCTGTTTTTT.

This clonotype has a count of ten or more. V is TRBV25-1 and J is TRBJ2-1; a weak D match, TRBD1 (6 bases). Trimming took 5 bases from V and 6 from J, leaving 17 bases between them. The CDR3 has 15 amino acids. CDR1 MGHDK and CDR2 SYGVNS come from the germline V gene. The CDR3 bases are TGTGCCAGCAGTCTCGGTACAGGGCCGGGCAATGAGCAGTTCTTC. The encoded protein is CASSLGTGPGNEQFF.

This clonotype turned up a few times. The V and J genes are TRBV5-1 and TRBJ1-3; the D is unclear. CDR1 and CDR2 from the germline V gene are SGHRS and YFSETQ. V was pared by 4 bases and J by 2 bases, with 13 bases between. CDR3 length: 15 residues. The CDR3, as DNA: TGCGCCAGCAGCCCTCCCGACGGTACTGGAAACACCATATATTTT. Amino acids: CASSPPDGTGNTIYF.

For the CDR3, the DNA is TGTGCCAGCAGCTGGGGGACGCATAGCAATCAGCCCCAGCATTTT. Residues: CASSWGTHSNQPQHF. This rearrangement joins TRBV6-6 to TRBJ1-5, with D maybe TRBD1 (5 bases). The CDR3 is 15 amino acids. The germline V gene encodes CDR1 MNHNY and CDR2 SVGAGI (reference sequence). V lost 6 bases and J lost 0, with 12 bases in between.

Notes on this clonotype: This is likely an artifact of a read error, given a far larger clone one base away. The gene calls are TRBV6-2 or TRBV6-3 and TRBJ2-7; 7 bases are shared with TRBD2. V was clipped by 5 bases and J by 3 bases; unmatched bases: 10. This CDR3 spans 15 amino acids. Germline-derived CDR1 and CDR2 are MNHEY and SVGEGT. The CDR3 sequence is CASSESSGLHYEQYF. Written as DNA, the CDR3 is TGTGCCAGCAGTGAGTCTTCGGGACTACACTACGAGCAGTACTTC.

At least ten counts were recorded for this clonotype. This chain connects TRBV11-2 to TRBJ2-7; D possibly corresponds to TRBD1 (6 bases). The V end lost 6 bases, the J end lost 0 bases, and 15 bases lay between the germline ends. The CDR3 totals 15 residues. Per germline, CDR1 SGHAT and CDR2 FQNNGV. This CDR3 reads CASRSSGTNSYEQYF. The CDR3 DNA reads as TGTGCCAGCAGGTCCTCCGGGACAAACTCCTACGAGCAGTACTTC. The whole variable domain, remainder taken from reference TRBV11-2 and TRBJ2-7, is EAGVAQSPRYKIIEKRQSVAFWCNPISGHATLYWYQQILGQGPKLLIQFQNNGVVDDSQLPKDRFSAERLKGVDSTLKIQPAKLEDSAVYLCASRSSGTNSYEQYFGPGTRLTVT.

This clonotype came up many times. The V and J genes are TRBV20-1 and TRBJ1-1; D gene ambiguous. Trimming stripped 0 bases from V and 4 bases from J, with 18 bases between. The CDR3 covers 16 residues. Germline V gene sequence: CDR1 DFQATT, CDR2 SNEGSKA (reference sequence). The chain's CDR3 is CSAREGGGASRTEAFF. DNA of the CDR3: TGCAGTGCTAGAGAAGGTGGAGGCGCATCCCGCACTGAAGCTTTCTTT.

Many counts were recorded for this clonotype. The rearrangement uses TRBV6-2 or TRBV6-3 and TRBJ2-7; D unclear. The CDR3 extends over 12 amino acids. Germline values: CDR1 MNHEY, CDR2 SVGEGT. Trimming cost V 4 bases and J 5 bases, with 9 bases left between them. CDR3 loop: CASSSYHHEQYF. CDR3 sequence (DNA): TGTGCCAGCAGTTCCTATCACCACGAGCAGTACTTC.

This clonotype was counted ten times or more. The J gene is TRBJ1-4, the V gene TRBV6-1; TRBD1 is a possible D gene (5 bases). Trimming removed 1 base from V and 7 bases from J, with 10 bases in between. The CDR3 length is 14 residues. Germline V gene sequence: CDR1 MNHNS, CDR2 SASEGT. The CDR3 DNA reads as TGTGCCAGCAGTGAAGGGACATCGAGTGAAAAACTGTTTTTT. It translates to CASSEGTSSEKLFF.

Only one count was recorded for this clonotype. A read error likely explains this, since a far larger clone differs by one base. The chain combines TRBV6-8 with TRBJ1-4, with D possibly being TRBD1 (6 bases). V lost 2 bases, J lost 6 bases, and 10 bases lay in between. The CDR3 sequence is 14 residues long. Germline CDR1 MNHGY, CDR2 SAAAGT. The CDR3 DNA follows: TGTGCCAGCAGTTACGCTGGGGGGCATGAAAAACTGTTTTTT. This encodes CASSYAGGHEKLFF.

The chain joins TRBV28 to TRBJ2-7; no clear D gene. Germline CDR1 reads MDHEN; CDR2 reads SYDVKM. This CDR3 spans 14 amino acids. V dropped 10 bases and J dropped 1 base, with 17 bases sitting between them. The CDR3 sequence: CATKEQTASYEQYF. The CDR3 DNA is TGTGCCACCAAGGAGCAGACCGCTTCCTACGAGCAGTACTTC.

Notes on this clonotype: This probably arose from a read error, given a far larger clone one base away. This chain connects TRBV5-1 to TRBJ1-5; a possible D gene is TRBD1 (6 bases). There are 14 residues in the CDR3. Germline values: CDR1 SGHRS, CDR2 YFSETQ. The CDR3 spells CASSRGASNQHQHF. CDR3 bases: TGTGCCAGCAGCAGGGGTGCCAGCAATCAGCACCAGCATTTT.